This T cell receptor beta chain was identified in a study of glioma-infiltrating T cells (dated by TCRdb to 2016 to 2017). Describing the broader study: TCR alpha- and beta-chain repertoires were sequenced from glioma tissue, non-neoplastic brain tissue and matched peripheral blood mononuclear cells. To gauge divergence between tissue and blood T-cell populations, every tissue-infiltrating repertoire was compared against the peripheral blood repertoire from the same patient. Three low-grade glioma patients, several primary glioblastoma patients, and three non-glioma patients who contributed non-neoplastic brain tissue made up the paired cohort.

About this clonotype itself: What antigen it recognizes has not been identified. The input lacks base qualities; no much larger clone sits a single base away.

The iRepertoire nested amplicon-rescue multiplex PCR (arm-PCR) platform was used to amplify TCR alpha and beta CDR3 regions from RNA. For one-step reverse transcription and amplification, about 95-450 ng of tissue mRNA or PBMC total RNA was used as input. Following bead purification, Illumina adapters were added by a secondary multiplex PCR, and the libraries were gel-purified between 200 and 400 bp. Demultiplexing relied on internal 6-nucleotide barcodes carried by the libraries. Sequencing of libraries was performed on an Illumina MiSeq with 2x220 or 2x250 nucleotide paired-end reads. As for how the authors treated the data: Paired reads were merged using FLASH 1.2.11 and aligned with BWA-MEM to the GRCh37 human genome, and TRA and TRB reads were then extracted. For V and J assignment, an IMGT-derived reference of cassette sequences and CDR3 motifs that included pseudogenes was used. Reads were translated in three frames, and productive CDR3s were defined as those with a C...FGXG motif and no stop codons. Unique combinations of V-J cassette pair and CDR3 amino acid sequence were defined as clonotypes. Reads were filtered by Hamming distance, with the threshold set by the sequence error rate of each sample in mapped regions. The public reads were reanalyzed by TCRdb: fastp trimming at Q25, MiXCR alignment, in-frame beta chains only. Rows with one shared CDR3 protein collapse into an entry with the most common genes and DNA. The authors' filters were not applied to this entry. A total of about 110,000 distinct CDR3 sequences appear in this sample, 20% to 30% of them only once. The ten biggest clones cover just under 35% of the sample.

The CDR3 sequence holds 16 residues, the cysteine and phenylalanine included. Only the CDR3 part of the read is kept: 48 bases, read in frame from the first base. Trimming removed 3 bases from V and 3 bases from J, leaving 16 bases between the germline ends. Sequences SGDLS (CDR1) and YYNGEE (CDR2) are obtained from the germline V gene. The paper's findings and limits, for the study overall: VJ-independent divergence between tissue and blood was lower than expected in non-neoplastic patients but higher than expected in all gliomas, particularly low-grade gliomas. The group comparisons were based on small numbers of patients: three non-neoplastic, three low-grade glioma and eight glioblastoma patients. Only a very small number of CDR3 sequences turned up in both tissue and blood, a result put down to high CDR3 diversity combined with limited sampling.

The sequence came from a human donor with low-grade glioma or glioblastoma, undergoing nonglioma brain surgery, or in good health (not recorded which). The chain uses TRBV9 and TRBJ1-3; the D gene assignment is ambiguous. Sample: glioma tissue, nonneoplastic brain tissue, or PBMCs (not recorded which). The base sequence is TGTGCCAGCAGCGAGAGCCCGGATTTCTATGGAAACACCATATATTTT. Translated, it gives CASSESPDFYGNTIYF.